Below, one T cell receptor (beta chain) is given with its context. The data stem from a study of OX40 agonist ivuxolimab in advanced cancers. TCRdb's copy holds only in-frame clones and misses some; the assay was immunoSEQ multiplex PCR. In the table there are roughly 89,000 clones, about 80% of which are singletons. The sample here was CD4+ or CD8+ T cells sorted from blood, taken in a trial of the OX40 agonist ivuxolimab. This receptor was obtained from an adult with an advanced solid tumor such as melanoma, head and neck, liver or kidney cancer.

The CDR3 DNA follows: TGTGCCAGCACCTGGGACGGCCGAAGTTCGGAGTTCTTC. Its translation: CASTWDGRSSEFF. The gene calls are TRBV2 and TRBJ2-1; D assignment may be TRBD1 or TRBD2 (5 bases each). This CDR3 is 13 amino acids long. Germline lookup yields CDR1 SNHLY and CDR2 FYNNEI. Trimming stripped 7 bases from V and 14 bases from J, with 21 bases between.